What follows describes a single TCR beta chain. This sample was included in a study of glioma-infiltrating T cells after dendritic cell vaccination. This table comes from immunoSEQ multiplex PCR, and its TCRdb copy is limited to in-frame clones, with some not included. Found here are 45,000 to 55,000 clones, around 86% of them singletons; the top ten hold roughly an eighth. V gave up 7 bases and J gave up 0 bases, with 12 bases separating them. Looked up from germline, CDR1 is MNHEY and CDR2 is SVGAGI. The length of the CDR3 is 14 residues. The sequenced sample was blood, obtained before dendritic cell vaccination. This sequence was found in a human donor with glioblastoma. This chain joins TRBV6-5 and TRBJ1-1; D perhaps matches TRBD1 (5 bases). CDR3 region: CASNVGAVNTEAFF. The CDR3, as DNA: TGTGCCAGCAATGTAGGGGCTGTGAACACTGAAGCTTTCTTT.